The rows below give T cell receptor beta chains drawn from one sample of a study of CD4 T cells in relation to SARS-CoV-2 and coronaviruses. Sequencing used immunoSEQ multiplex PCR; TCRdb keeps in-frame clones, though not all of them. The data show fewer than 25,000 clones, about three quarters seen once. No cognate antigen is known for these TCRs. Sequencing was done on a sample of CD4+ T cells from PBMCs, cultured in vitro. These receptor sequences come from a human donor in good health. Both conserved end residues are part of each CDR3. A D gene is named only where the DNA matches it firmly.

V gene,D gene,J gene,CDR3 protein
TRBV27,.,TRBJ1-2,CASSLSIDGYYGYTF
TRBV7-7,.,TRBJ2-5,CASSLAPRVGETQYF
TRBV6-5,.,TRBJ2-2,CASSTEETGELFF
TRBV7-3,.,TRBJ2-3,CASSGSGDTQYF
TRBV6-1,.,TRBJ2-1,CASSDGYNEQFF
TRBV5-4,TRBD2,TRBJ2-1,CASSSGRRDEQFF
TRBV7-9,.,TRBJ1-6,CASGTSGDSPLHF
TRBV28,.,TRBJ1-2,CASSFGQRLNGYTF
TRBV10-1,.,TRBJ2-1,CASSWGPPPRNEQFF
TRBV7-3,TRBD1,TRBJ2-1,CASSPSTGDRNEQFF
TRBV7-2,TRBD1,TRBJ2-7,CASTTRQGSSEQYF
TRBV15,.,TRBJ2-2,CATSLRTGELFF
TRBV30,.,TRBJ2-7,CAWSVGGTSYEQYF
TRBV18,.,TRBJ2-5,CASSLAGTTFGIETQYF
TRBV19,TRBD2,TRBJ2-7,CASSTSGSIGSYEQYF
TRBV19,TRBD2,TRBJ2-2,CASRVGVAGSNTGELFF
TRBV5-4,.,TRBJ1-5,CASSLAPDIVQPQHF
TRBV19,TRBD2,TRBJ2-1,CASSLLNRLAGGYNEQFF
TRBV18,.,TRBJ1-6,CASSPFSTGDSPLHF
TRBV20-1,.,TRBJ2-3,CSASISSGSTDTQYF
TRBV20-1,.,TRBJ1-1,CSASPTGLMNTEAFF
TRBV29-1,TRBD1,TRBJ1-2,CSGGTGDNGYTF
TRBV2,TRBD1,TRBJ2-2,CASRENYRGRDTANTGELFF
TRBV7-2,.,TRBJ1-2,CASSLVGPELGGYTF
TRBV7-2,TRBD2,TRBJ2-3,CASSLESPRAGDTDTQYF
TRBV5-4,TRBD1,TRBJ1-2,CASSLYGTGSSRYGYTF
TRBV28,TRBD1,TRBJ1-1,CASSFRGQGVTEAFF
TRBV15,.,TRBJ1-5,CATSRDNQPQHF
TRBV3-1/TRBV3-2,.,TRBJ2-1,CASSHRRANEQFF
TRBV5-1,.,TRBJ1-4,CASSRSQTNEKLFF
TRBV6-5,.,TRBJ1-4,CASSRSFTNEKLFF
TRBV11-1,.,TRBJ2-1,CASSLRQEGLGYEQFF
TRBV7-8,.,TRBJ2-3,CASSPRLVTDTQYF
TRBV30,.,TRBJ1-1,CAWSSAGRREEAFF
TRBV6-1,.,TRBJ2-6,CASSEISGANVLTF
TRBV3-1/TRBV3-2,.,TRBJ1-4,CASSQGGNEKLFF
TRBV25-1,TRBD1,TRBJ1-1,CASHQTGFNTEAFF
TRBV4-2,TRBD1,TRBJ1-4,CASSQANRGKDEKLFF
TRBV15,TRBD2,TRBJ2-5,CATSRDGDWGGETQYF
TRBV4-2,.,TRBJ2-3,CASSQDIVRKDTQYF
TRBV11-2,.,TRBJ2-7,CASSLGTDEQYF
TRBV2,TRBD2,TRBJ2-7,CASSEGNRGLAGGLREQYF
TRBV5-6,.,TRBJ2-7,CASSQGRTYEQYF
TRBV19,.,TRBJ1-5,CASSISGGTHQPQHF
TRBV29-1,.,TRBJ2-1,CSGSPAYNEQFF
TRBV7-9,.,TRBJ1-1,CASSPHRLNTEAFF
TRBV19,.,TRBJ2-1,CASSRQVSYNEQFF
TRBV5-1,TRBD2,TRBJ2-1,CASSLDPSGRTNEQFF
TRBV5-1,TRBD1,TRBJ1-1,CASSLQGIGTEAFF
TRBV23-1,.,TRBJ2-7,CASSQYLPEPNYEQYF
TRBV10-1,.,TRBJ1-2,CASSASGAGGYTF
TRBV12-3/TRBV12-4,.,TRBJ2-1,CASSSTRDNEQFF
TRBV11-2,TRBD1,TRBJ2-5,CASSFGTGKTQYF
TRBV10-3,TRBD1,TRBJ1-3,CAIRQGAGNTIYF
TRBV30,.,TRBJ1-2,CAWSGRGGNYGYTF